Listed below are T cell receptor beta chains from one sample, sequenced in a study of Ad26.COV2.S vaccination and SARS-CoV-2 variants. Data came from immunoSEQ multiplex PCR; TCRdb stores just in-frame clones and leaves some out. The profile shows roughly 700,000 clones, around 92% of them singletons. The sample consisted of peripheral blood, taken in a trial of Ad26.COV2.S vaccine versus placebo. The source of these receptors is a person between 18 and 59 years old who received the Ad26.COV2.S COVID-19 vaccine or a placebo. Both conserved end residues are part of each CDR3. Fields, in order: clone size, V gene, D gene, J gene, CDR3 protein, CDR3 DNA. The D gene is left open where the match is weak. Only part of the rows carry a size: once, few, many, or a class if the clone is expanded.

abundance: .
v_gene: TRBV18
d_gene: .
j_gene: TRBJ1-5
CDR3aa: CASSPAVSNQPQHF
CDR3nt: TGTGCCAGCTCACCAGCGGTTAGCAATCAGCCCCAGCATTTT

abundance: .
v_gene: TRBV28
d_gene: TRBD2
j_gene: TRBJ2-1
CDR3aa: CASGTSGRANEQFF
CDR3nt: TGTGCCAGCGGGACTAGCGGGAGGGCCAATGAGCAGTTCTTC

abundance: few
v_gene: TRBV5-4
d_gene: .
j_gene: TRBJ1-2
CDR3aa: CASSLGASYGYTF
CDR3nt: TGTGCCAGCAGCTTGGGGGCGAGCTATGGCTACACCTTC

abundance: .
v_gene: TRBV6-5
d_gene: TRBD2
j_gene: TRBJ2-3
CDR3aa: CASSYSSGGLGDTQYF
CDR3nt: TGTGCCAGCAGTTACTCCAGCGGGGGGCTTGGAGATACGCAGTATTTT

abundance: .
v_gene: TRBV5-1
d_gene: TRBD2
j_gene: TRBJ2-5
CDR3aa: CASSLPSGGDWETQYF
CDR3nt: TGCGCCAGCAGCTTGCCCAGCGGGGGGGATTGGGAGACCCAGTACTTC

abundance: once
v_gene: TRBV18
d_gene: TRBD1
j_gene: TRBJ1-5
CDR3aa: CASSPYGQGGNQPQHF
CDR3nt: TGTGCCAGCTCACCTTACGGACAGGGTGGCAATCAGCCCCAGCATTTT

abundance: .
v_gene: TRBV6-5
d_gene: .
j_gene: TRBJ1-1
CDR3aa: CASNPPGIQAFF
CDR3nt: TGTGCCAGCAACCCTCCCGGGATCCAAGCTTTCTTT

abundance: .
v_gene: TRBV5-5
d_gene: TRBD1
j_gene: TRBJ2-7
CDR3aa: CASSLGQGSYEQYF
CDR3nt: TGTGCCAGCAGCTTGGGACAGGGATCGTACGAGCAGTACTTC

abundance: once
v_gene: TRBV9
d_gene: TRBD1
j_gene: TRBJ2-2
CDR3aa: CASSVGQGGTGELFF
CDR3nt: TGTGCCAGCAGCGTGGGACAGGGTGGCACCGGGGAGCTGTTTTTT

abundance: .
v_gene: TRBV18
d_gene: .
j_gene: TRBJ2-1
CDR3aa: CASSPLEIGQFF
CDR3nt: TGTGCCAGCTCACCACTGGAGATCGGTCAGTTCTTC

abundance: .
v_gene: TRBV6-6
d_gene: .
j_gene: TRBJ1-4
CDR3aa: CASSYNEKLFF
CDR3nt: TGTGCCAGCAGTTACAATGAAAAACTGTTTTTT

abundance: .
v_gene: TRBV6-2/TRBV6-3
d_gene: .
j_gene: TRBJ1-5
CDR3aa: CASSYGYQPQHF
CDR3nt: TGTGCCAGCAGTTATGGTTATCAGCCCCAGCATTTT

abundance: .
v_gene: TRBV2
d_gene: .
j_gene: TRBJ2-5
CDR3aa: CASKGTGETQYF
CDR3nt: TGTGCCAGCAAGGGTACAGGAGAGACCCAGTACTTC

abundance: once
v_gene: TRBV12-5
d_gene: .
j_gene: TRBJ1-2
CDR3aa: CASGSRGYGYTF
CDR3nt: TGTGCTAGTGGCTCCCGGGGCTATGGCTACACCTTC

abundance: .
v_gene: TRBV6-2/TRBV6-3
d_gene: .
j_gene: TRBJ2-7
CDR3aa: CASSQGGSIYEQYF
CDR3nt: TGTGCCAGCAGCCAAGGGGGTTCTATCTACGAGCAGTACTTC

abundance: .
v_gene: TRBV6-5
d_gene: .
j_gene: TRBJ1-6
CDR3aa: CASRPRESPLHF
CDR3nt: TGTGCCAGCAGGCCCCGGGAGTCACCCCTCCACTTT

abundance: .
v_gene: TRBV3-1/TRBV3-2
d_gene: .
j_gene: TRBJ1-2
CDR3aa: CASSQDRSHGYTF
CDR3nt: TGTGCCAGCAGCCAAGATCGAAGTCATGGCTACACCTTC